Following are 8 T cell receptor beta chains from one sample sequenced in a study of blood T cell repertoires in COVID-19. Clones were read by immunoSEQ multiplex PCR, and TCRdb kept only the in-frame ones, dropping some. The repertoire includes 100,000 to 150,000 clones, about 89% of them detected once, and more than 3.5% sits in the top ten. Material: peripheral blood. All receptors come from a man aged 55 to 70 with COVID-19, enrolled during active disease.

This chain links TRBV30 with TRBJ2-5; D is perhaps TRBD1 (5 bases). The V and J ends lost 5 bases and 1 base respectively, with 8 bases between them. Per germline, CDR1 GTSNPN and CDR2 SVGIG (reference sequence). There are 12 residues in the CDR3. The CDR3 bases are TGTGCCTGGGGACACCTCCAAGAGACCCAGTACTTC. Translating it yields CAWGHLQETQYF.

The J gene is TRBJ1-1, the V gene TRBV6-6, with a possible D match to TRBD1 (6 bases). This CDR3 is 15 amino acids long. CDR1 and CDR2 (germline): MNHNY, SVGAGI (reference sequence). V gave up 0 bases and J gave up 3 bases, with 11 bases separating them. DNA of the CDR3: TGTGCCAGCAGTTACTCACAGGGATGGGACACTGAAGCTTTCTTT. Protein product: CASSYSQGWDTEAFF.

Here the CDR3 DNA reads TGTGCCAGCAGCTTCCGACAGGGTAACTATGGCTACACCTTC. The encoded protein is CASSFRQGNYGYTF. The J gene is TRBJ1-2, the V gene TRBV11-2; 7 bases agree with TRBD1. CDR1 and CDR2 from the germline V gene are SGHAT and FQNNGV. V trimming: 3 bases; J trimming: 1 base; junction bases outside the gene matches: 2. The CDR3 extends over 14 amino acids. Combining the CDR3 with reference TRBV11-2 and TRBJ1-2 gives the whole variable domain EAGVAQSPRYKIIEKRQSVAFWCNPISGHATLYWYQQILGQGPKLLIQFQNNGVVDDSQLPKDRFSAERLKGVDSTLKIQPAKLEDSAVYLCASSFRQGNYGYTFGSGTRLTVV.

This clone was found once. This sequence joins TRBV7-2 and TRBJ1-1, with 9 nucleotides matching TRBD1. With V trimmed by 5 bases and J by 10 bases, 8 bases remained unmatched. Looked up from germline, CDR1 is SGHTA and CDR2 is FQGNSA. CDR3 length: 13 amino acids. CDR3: CASSRDREVGAFF. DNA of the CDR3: TGTGCCAGCAGCCGGGACAGGGAAGTAGGAGCTTTCTTT.

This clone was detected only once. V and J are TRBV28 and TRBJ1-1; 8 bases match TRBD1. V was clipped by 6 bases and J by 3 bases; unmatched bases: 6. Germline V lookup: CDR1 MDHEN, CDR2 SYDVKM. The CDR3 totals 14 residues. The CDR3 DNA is TGTGCCAGCAGCCTCAGGGGGCGAGACACTGAAGCTTTCTTT. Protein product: CASSLRGRDTEAFF.

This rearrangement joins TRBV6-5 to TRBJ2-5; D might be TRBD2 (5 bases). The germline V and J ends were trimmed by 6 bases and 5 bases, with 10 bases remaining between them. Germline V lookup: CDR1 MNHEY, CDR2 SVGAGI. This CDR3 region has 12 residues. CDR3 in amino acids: CASSPRGETQYF. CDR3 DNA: TGTGCCAGCAGCCCCCGAGGGGAGACCCAGTACTTC.

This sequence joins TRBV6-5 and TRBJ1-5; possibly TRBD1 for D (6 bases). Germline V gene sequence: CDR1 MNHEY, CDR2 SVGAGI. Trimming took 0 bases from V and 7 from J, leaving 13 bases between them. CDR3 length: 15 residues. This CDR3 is CASSYSSGVSQPQHF. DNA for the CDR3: TGTGCCAGCAGTTACTCATCAGGGGTCAGCCAGCCCCAGCATTTT.

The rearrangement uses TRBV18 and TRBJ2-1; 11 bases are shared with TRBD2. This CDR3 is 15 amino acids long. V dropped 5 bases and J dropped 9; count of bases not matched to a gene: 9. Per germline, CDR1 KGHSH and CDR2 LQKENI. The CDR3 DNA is TGTGCCAGCTCAACTACTAGCGGGGGAGGTGGTGAGCAGTTCTTC. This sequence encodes CASSTTSGGGGEQFF.